Reported below is one T cell receptor (beta chain). It has no known antigen specificity. Library construction relied on the immunoSEQ multiplex PCR assay. For the multiplex PCR, a mixture combining 60 forward primers for TCR Vbeta segments and 13 reverse primers for TCR Jbeta segments was used. A multiplex PCR assay on genomic DNA amplified the CDR3 region of rearranged TCR beta genes. The amplified TCR beta libraries were sequenced on the Illumina HiSeq System as 87-base-pair reads. The study's processing was this. Across the 600 to 700 repertoires, a later analysis counted 78 million or so unique TCR beta chains, around 11 million of which were shared by at least two donors. To remove PCR and sequencing errors, raw reads were error-corrected and collapsed into unique sequences using a nearest-neighbor algorithm that merged closely related sequences. CDR3 sequences were aligned to IMGT reference sequences to assign V, D and J gene segments. For a sequence to be retained, at least a six-nucleotide match to both a V gene segment and a J gene segment was required. A rearrangement counted as productive if the CDR3 had no stop codons and remained in frame with V and J, and every other rearrangement counted as non-productive. CDR3 was defined by IMGT convention, running from the second conserved V-encoded cysteine to the conserved J-encoded phenylalanine. Sequences without an unambiguous match to a single V gene segment were excluded from the earlier analysis of approximately 560 of the donors. An earlier analysis of over 450 of the donors classified V segments as functional when productive rearrangements were above 56.7% and as segregating when the standard deviation between donors was above 5%. A statistical classification framework was developed to diagnose cytomegalovirus status using the catalog of TCR beta chain sequences. In a later analysis, V and J genes were assigned by comparing TCR nucleotide sequences against IMGT/GENE-DB human TR gene sequences. Using the TCRdist pipeline, a later analysis assigned CDR3 sequences along with most-parsimonious VDJ recombination scenarios. A later analysis defined each TCR beta chain by its CDR3 amino acid sequence plus V-gene family, and excluded reads lacking a unique V-gene family. In a later analysis, 450 to 600 highly shared, low-generation-probability nucleotide sequences were removed to address suspected cross-contamination and a sequencing artifact. In a later analysis, a clonal expansion index for each public chain was calculated from normalized within-repertoire ranks of inferred template counts. In a later analysis, generation probabilities were computed using a VDJ recombination model fitted to out-of-frame rearrangements, and the results were checked against IGoR. In a later analysis, TCR-TCR, TCR-HLA and TCR-CMV co-occurrence was scored with hypergeometric tests, and a repertoire-size bias correction was applied to TCR pairs. In a later analysis, false discovery rates were estimated by permuting HLA or CMV assignments 20 times. In a later analysis, co-occurring TCRs were grouped using DBSCAN, and TCRdist sequence similarity was added for clustering within HLA-allele-positive subsets. For co-occurrence clustering, repertoires with fewer than 30,000 or more than 120,000 public chains were excluded, along with five or six repertoires with anomalous nucleotide sharing. The table comes from immuneACCESS by way of TCRdb, which keeps in-frame sequences with V and J called. Part of the clones is missing from these tables; in studies checked, under half for an unresolved V gene and the rest for unknown reasons. The V and J calls and clone size were taken over from that table, and D and trimming were inferred from the DNA. The sample table holds around 60,000 clones. 5.3% of the sample belongs to the ten largest clones.

The cysteine opens and the phenylalanine closes a CDR3 of 13 amino acids. Only the CDR3 DNA stays, 39 bases, in frame from base 1. As encoded in the germline V gene, CDR1 is SQVTM while CDR2 is ANQGSEA. The sample originates from a study of cytomegalovirus exposure and HLA in healthy donors (dated by TCRdb to the late 2010s). For the wider study: According to an earlier analysis of several hundred of the donors, roughly 180 million T cells yielded some 110 million unique TCR beta sequences and 276 Gb of sequence data. The study aimed to test whether signatures of past pathogen exposure could be identified by cataloging public T cell receptors. Donor age, sex, ethnicity and CMV serostatus were collected together with the repertoire data. On average, roughly 250,000 unique TCR beta nucleotide sequences were sequenced per donor among fewer than 500 genotyped donors of the cohort, with approximately 18% of those sequences being non-productive. An early release that covered around 590 HLA-typed donors contained around 300 gigabases of sequencing data and roughly 84 million unique TCR sequences. Rather than drawing on any new phenotypic data, the later analysis identified candidate immune exposures from TCR beta sequences and the way those sequences occurred across donors. An earlier analysis of about 600 of the donors used high-throughput TCR beta sequencing to judge whether each TCR beta V gene segment behaved as functional or pseudogenic. All discovery cohort repertoires had been generated using a single sequencing platform. A separate validation cohort of roughly 120 different subjects was used in addition to the approximately 700-subject first cohort. Class I and class II HLA loci were covered by the typing at four-digit resolution. Because of strong linkage in the cohort, roughly five DR-DQ haplotypes were treated as single units for association and clustering. Among the roughly 400 genotyped donors, around 81% belonged to the genetic ancestry cluster associated with self-reported Caucasian donors. High-throughput TCR immunosequencing, statistical association of individual TCRs with disease status, and machine learning were combined to predict cytomegalovirus infection status. A later genetic analysis took genome-wide SNP genotypes for about 55% of the roughly 700 donors and used that subset as a discovery cohort. Typing coverage varied by locus: roughly 620-640 donors for A, B, C, DRB1 and DQB1; approximately 560 for DQA1; 606 for DPA1; under 490 for DPB1. A later analysis re-examined previously published TCR beta repertoires from more than 550 donors and added high-resolution HLA genotyping to investigate patterns of TCR occurrence. Using immunosequencing, the study profiled T cell repertoires from roughly 650 subjects and related those repertoires to cytomegalovirus serostatus. The full study reports these points: The authors suggested that the approach could potentially be extended to other disease states and immunological phenotypes. V-gene and J-gene trimming of TCR beta chains was associated with a missense DCLRE1C variant in a later genetic analysis, and the association was replicated in an independent cohort. Most CMV-associated TCR beta chains appeared to be HLA-restricted in a later analysis, and the HLA associations seemed to be driven largely by CMV exposure. Most TCR sequences were observed very rarely across donors, whereas some public TCRs were present in many individuals. In a later analysis, several top co-occurrence clusters were reported to appear linked to parvovirus B19, influenza, CMV and Epstein-Barr virus. Some IMGT-functional V segments, including TRBV6-2 and TRBV6-3, could not be told apart with the 87-base-pair reads, so those segments were excluded. The presence/absence analyses assumed that sequencing depth was roughly uniform across donors, and that assumption may not be true. When HLA alleles, especially DR and DQ, strongly co-occurred, attributing TCR associations to individual alleles was difficult. In the study, approximately 160 TCR beta chains were listed as associated with cytomegalovirus. This cohort had only TCR beta chains sequenced, and the lack of alpha or paired-chain data limited which features could be detected. Seventeen rarely observed V segments, including chromosome 9 orphons, were excluded from the earlier analysis of just under 600 of the donors because counts were too low. According to a later genetic analysis, donors in an Asian-associated ancestry cluster had fewer N-insertions in productive TCRs than the approximately 710-donor mean. Three of the identified cytomegalovirus-associated TCR beta chains were confirmed in vitro to be specific for cytomegalovirus antigens. A cluster of highly shared sequence variants was judged likely to be a technical artifact of the sequencing pipeline. According to a later analysis, TCR association rates differed among HLA loci, with DRB1 alleles showing the most associated TCRs and HLA-C alleles showing the fewest. In a later analysis, HLA-associated TCR beta chains showed more clonal expansion and lower generation probabilities than non-associated chains that were equally common. At a false discovery rate of 0.05, a later analysis linked some 17,000 TCR beta sequences to specific HLA alleles. An earlier analysis of approximately 600 of the donors showed that most TCR beta V segments appeared in productive rearrangements either about 87% or about 30% of the time, which broadly matched IMGT annotations. The only immune exposure information available for the cohort was CMV serostatus. Linkage disequilibrium might explain the correlated functional status among segregating V segments, but an unknown experimental factor could not be excluded. A further reported finding was that TCR beta sequences accurately predicted the HLA-A and HLA-B alleles for most subjects in the first cohort. In both the original and validation cohorts, the classifier was reported to diagnose cytomegalovirus status with high specificity and sensitivity. Because HLA typing was missing for some donors at each locus, association tests included only the typed subset.

The cohort comprised 666 healthy bone marrow donors. Cohort members were all nominally healthy when sampled, although unrecorded immune exposures were likely present. The donor was CMV seropositive and belonged to the group of 250 to 300 seropositive cohort members. A peripheral blood sample was collected from each donor, and TCR beta sequencing was performed on peripheral blood mononuclear cells. Genomic DNA extraction from the blood cell samples was performed with the Qiagen DNeasy Blood Extraction Kit. The chain links TRBV29-1 with TRBJ1-5, with the D gene not confidently named. Sequencing was done on a sample of PBMCs. This TCR was sampled from a man aged 30 to 39 in good health and CMV-seropositive. The sequenced DNA: TGCAGAGATGCGGTAACCGAGAATCAGCCCCAGCATTTT. Its translation reads: CRDAVTENQPQHF.